The sample holds one count of the clone carrying this T cell receptor (beta chain). Its cognate antigen is unknown. Here immunoSEQ multiplex PCR was the method, and the copy in TCRdb shows in-frame clones only, minus some. The sample holds 2 million to 2.5 million clones, 85% to 95% seen once. Donation came from healthy HIV-negative adults that had no recent acute infections or vaccinations. The sample is drawn from a study of shared clonotypes between healthy human individuals. In the study overall: CD4 naive and CD4 memory each took three plates per donor, while CD8 naive took two and CD8 memory one.

Regarding the study as a whole: Richness estimates generally favored naive over memory subsets.

Looked up from germline, CDR1 is MNHNY and CDR2 is SVGAGI (reference sequence). V dropped 6 bases and J dropped 11; count of bases not matched to a gene: 10. The CDR3 runs 13 residues. The chain has TRBV6-6 and TRBJ1-5; 7 nucleotides agree with TRBD1. This clonotype was obtained from a man aged 18 to 30 in good health. Sequencing was performed on naive CD4+ T cells sorted from blood. Subset here: CD45RA+ positively selected. This CDR3 is CASSGTARGAQHF. CDR3 in DNA: TGTGCCAGCAGCGGGACAGCCCGCGGGGCCCAGCATTTT.